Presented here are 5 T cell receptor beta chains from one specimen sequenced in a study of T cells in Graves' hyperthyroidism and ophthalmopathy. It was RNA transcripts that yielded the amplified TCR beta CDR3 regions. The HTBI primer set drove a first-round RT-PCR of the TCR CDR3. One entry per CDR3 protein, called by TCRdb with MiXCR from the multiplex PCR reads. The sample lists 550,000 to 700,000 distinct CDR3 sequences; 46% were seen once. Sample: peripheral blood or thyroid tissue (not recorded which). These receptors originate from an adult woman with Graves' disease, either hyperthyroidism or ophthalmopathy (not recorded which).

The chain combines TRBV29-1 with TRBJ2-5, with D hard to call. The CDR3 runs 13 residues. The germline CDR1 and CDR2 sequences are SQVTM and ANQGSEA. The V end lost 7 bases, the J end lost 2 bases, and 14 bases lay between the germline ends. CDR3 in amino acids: CSARRTPQETQYF. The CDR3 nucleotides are TGCAGCGCCAGAAGAACACCTCAAGAGACCCAGTACTTC.

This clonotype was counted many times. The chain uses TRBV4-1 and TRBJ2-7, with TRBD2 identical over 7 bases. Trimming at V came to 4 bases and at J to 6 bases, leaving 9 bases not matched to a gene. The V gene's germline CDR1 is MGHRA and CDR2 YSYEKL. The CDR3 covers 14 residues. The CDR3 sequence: CASSPGGGSAEQYF. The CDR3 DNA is TGCGCCAGCAGCCCCGGGGGAGGGTCGGCCGAGCAGTACTTC.

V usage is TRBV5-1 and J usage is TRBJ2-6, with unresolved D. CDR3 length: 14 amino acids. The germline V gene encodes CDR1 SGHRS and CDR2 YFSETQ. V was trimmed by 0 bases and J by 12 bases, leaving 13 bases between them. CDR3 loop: CASSLVMGFGVLTF. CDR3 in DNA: TGCGCCAGCAGCTTGGTCATGGGTTTCGGCGTCCTGACTTTC.

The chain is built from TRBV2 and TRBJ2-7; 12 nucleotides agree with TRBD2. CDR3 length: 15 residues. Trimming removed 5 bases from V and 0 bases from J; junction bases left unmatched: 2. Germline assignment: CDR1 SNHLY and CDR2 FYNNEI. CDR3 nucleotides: TGTGCCAGCAGTCAACTAGCGGGAGGCTCCTACGAGCAGTACTTC. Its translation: CASSQLAGGSYEQYF.

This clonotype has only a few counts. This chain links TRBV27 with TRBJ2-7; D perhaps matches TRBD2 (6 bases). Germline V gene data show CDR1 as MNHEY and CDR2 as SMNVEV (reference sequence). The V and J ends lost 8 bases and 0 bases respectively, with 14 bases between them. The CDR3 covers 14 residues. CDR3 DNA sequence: TGTGCCAGCCGTTCGTCCGGGGGCTCCTACGAGCAGTACTTC. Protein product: CASRSSGGSYEQYF.